The 30 T cell receptor beta chains reported below all come from one sample, sequenced in a study of T cell responses to AZD1222 COVID-19 vaccine. Using immunoSEQ multiplex PCR, the repertoire was profiled, and TCRdb retains in-frame clones only, with some absent. The repertoire holds fewer than 150,000 clones, with 70% to 90% as singletons. The material was peripheral blood, obtained on day 0 of AZD1222 vaccination. Every receptor here comes from an adult in good health.

The rearrangement uses TRBV9 and TRBJ1-3, with D hard to call. CDR1 and CDR2 from the germline V gene are SGDLS and YYNGEE. This CDR3 region has 16 residues. The V end was cut by 4 bases, the J end by 2 bases, with 16 bases between. Written as DNA, the CDR3 is TGTGCCAGCAGCCTAACGGCGGGAACTACTGGAAACACCATATATTTT. Protein product: CASSLTAGTTGNTIYF.

The CDR3 protein is CASSKFDRVVDTEAFF. DNA of the CDR3: TGTGCCAGCAGCAAATTCGACAGGGTTGTGGACACTGAAGCTTTCTTT. The genes are TRBV28 and TRBJ1-1; 7 bases line up with TRBD1. The trim removed 6 bases at V and 3 bases at J, leaving 13 bases unmatched. CDR1 MDHEN and CDR2 SYDVKM come from the germline V gene. The CDR3 spans 16 residues.

V is TRBV10-2 and J is TRBJ1-2, with D tentatively TRBD1 (6 bases). V gave up 5 bases and J gave up 2 bases, with 9 bases separating them. This CDR3 is built from 13 residues. The germline V gene has CDR1 WSHSY and CDR2 SAAADI. The CDR3 is CASSTDRNYGYTF. In DNA, the CDR3 is TGCGCCAGCAGTACTGACAGGAACTATGGCTACACCTTC.

The rearrangement uses TRBV5-1 and TRBJ2-7; 7 nucleotides align to TRBD1. The V and J ends lost 4 bases and 5 bases, in that order; junction bases with no gene match: 15. The V gene's germline CDR1 is SGHRS and CDR2 YFSETQ. The CDR3 covers 16 residues. CDR3 region: CASSPSIRGGSDEQYF. Written as DNA, the CDR3 is TGCGCCAGCAGCCCATCCATTAGAGGGGGCAGCGACGAGCAGTACTTC.

This rearrangement joins TRBV28 to TRBJ2-7; 8 bases match TRBD2. This CDR3 is built from 15 residues. Germline V gene sequence: CDR1 MDHEN, CDR2 SYDVKM. V dropped 4 bases and J dropped 3; count of bases not matched to a gene: 8. CDR3 amino acids: CASSSGTSPYYEQYF. DNA of the CDR3: TGTGCCAGCAGTTCCGGGACTAGTCCTTACTACGAGCAGTACTTC.

The chain joins TRBV9 to TRBJ2-2; D unresolved. The CDR3 loop spans 15 amino acids. CDR1 and CDR2 from the germline V gene are SGDLS and YYNGEE. Trimming pared 0 bases from V and 8 bases from J, leaving 14 bases between. The CDR3 region has the DNA TGTGCCAGCAGCGTAGGCCCGAGGCCAAGTGGGGAGCTGTTTTTT. This gives the protein CASSVGPRPSGELFF.

This chain links TRBV18 with TRBJ2-1; TRBD2 matches 11 bases. J was trimmed by 5 bases and V by 5 bases; bases with no gene match: 5. The CDR3 has 15 residues. The germline CDR1 and CDR2 sequences are KGHSH and LQKENI. CDR3 sequence (DNA): TGTGCCAGCTCATCGGGACTAGCGGAGAACAATGAGCAGTTCTTC. Translation: CASSSGLAENNEQFF.

The rearrangement joins TRBV10-3 to TRBJ2-7; 11 positions agree with TRBD2. CDR3 size: 15 residues. Per germline, CDR1 ENHRY and CDR2 SYGVKD. Trimming cost V 6 bases and J 7 bases; bases outside gene matches: 11. The CDR3 is CAIRSTSGGKGEQYF. In nucleotides, the CDR3 is TGTGCCATCAGATCCACTAGCGGGGGAAAAGGGGAGCAGTACTTC.

The chain uses TRBV19 and TRBJ1-2; D not resolved. This CDR3 contains 13 residues. Germline loops: CDR1 LNHDA, CDR2 SQIVND (reference sequence). The V end lost 8 bases, the J end lost 8 bases, and 18 bases lay between the germline ends. The chain's CDR3 is CASAPVRGRGYTF. The CDR3 region has the DNA TGTGCCAGTGCCCCGGTTCGAGGTCGCGGCTACACCTTC.

About this clone: Since the CDR3 does not end with the conserved phenylalanine or tryptophan, this likely comes from a read error. The CDR3 region is CASSSAPQGIYGYTL. The CDR3 nucleotides read TGCGCCAGCAGCTCCGCCCCACAGGGTATCTATGGCTACACCCTC. The chain carries TRBV5-1 and TRBJ1-2; possible D gene TRBD1, 6 bases. Germline values: CDR1 SGHRS, CDR2 YFSETQ. The CDR3 sequence is 15 residues long. Between the trimmed V and J ends, which lost 3 bases and 4 bases, there was a span of 16 bases.

V and J are TRBV5-1 and TRBJ2-5; 9 positions match TRBD2. The trim removed 0 bases at V and 0 bases at J, leaving 3 bases unmatched. The CDR3 consists of 16 residues. Germline CDR1 SGHRS, CDR2 YFSETQ. In nucleotides, the CDR3 is TGCGCCAGCAGCTTGGTAACTAGCGGGTACCAAGAGACCCAGTACTTC. Translating it yields CASSLVTSGYQETQYF.

The genes are TRBV6-5 and TRBJ1-1, with TRBD1 matching 7 bases. This CDR3 contains 14 residues. Trimming cost V 8 bases and J 5 bases; bases outside gene matches: 11. The germline gives CDR1 MNHEY, CDR2 SVGAGI. CDR3 nucleotide sequence: TGTGCCAGCGGACTTGACAGGGTTGTAACTGAAGCTTTCTTT. Translation: CASGLDRVVTEAFF.

The chain joins TRBV18 to TRBJ1-2; 10 bases line up with TRBD1. This CDR3 is 15 amino acids long. Germline V gene lookup returns CDR1 KGHSH and CDR2 LQKENI. The V and J ends lost 3 bases and 6 bases, in that order; junction bases with no gene match: 7. CDR3 loop: CASSPVRDRGDGYTF. For the CDR3, the DNA is TGTGCCAGCTCACCTGTCCGGGACAGGGGCGATGGCTACACCTTC.

The chain uses TRBV5-5 and TRBJ2-1; D not certain. The CDR3 sequence is 13 residues long. Trimming took 0 bases from V and 5 from J, leaving 6 bases between them. The V gene's germline CDR1 is SGHKS and CDR2 YYEKEE (reference sequence). The DNA for the CDR3 is TGTGCCAGCAGCTTGGGGCCGGACAATGAGCAGTTCTTC. Translated, it gives CASSLGPDNEQFF.

V gene TRBV7-6 combines with J gene TRBJ1-2; D is possibly TRBD1 (6 bases). The germline gives CDR1 SGHVS, CDR2 FNYEAQ. The CDR3 loop spans 15 amino acids. The V end was cut by 6 bases, the J end by 8 bases, with 22 bases between. This chain's CDR3 is CASRNTLGGQFGYTF. The CDR3 DNA reads TGTGCCAGCAGGAACACCCTAGGGGGGCAGTTCGGCTACACCTTC.

This chain uses TRBV4-2 with TRBJ2-7; D is unresolved. Trimming left V 0 bases short and J 6 bases short, with 9 bases between. CDR1 LGHNA and CDR2 YNFKEQ come from the germline V gene. This CDR3 comprises 13 residues. The CDR3 sequence: CASSQDQVFEQYF. The CDR3 region has the DNA TGTGCCAGCAGCCAAGATCAGGTATTCGAGCAGTACTTC.

This chain uses TRBV19 with TRBJ1-5; 9 positions match TRBD1. The length of the CDR3 is 18 residues. The germline V gene encodes CDR1 LNHDA and CDR2 SQIVND (reference sequence). V trimming: 7 bases; J trimming: 3 bases; junction bases outside the gene matches: 16. The CDR3 sequence: CASIRSGFGTGNNQPQHF. The CDR3 coding sequence is TGTGCCAGTATCAGATCTGGTTTTGGGACAGGGAACAATCAGCCCCAGCATTTT. Based on the CDR3 plus reference TRBV19 and TRBJ1-5, the full variable domain is DGGITQSPKYLFRKEGQNVTLSCEQNLNHDAMYWYRQDPGQGLRLIYYSQIVNDFQKGDIAEGYSVSREKKESFPLTVTSAQKNPTAFYLCASIRSGFGTGNNQPQHFGDGTRLSIL.

The chain joins TRBV5-5 to TRBJ1-1; unclear D gene. Per germline, CDR1 SGHKS and CDR2 YYEKEE (reference sequence). Trimming removed 5 bases from V and 0 bases from J, with 8 bases in between. There are 13 residues in the CDR3. This chain's CDR3 is CASRIDLNTEAFF. DNA for the CDR3: TGTGCCAGCAGAATCGACCTGAACACTGAAGCTTTCTTT.

The CDR3: CASGLQGTGPNYGYTF. The CDR3 coding sequence is TGTGCTAGTGGTCTACAAGGGACAGGGCCAAACTATGGCTACACCTTC. V gene TRBV12-5 combines with J gene TRBJ1-2; 9 positions agree with TRBD1. This CDR3 spans 16 amino acids. J lost 2 bases, V lost 5 bases, and 9 bases had no gene match. The germline gives CDR1 LGHNT, CDR2 FRNRAP.

There are a few counts of this clone. The J gene is TRBJ1-6, the V gene TRBV19; D uncertain. The CDR3 runs 13 residues. The germline CDR1 and CDR2 sequences are LNHDA and SQIVND (reference sequence). V was clipped by 4 bases and J by 4 bases, with 5 bases between them. The CDR3 DNA reads as TGTGCCAGTAGTAAAGGGTATAATTCACCCCTCCACTTT. This encodes CASSKGYNSPLHF.

The chain recombines TRBV29-1 with TRBJ2-7; D is perhaps TRBD2 (5 bases). Per germline, CDR1 SQVTM and CDR2 ANQGSEA. This CDR3 region has 13 residues. V was cut by 1 base and J by 4 bases, with 11 bases left in between. CDR3 in amino acids: CSVEGLGRYEQYF. CDR3 coding DNA: TGCAGCGTTGAAGGTCTGGGGAGATACGAGCAGTACTTC.

This clone was observed a single time. V gene TRBV29-1 combines with J gene TRBJ1-2, with TRBD1 as a possible D gene (5 bases). V was trimmed by 0 bases and J by 0 bases, leaving 11 bases between them. The CDR3 consists of 15 residues. The germline V gene encodes CDR1 SQVTM and CDR2 ANQGSEA. This chain's CDR3 is CSVEDVDRANYGYTF. For the CDR3, the DNA is TGCAGCGTTGAAGACGTAGACAGAGCTAACTATGGCTACACCTTC. The full variable domain, in which reference TRBV29-1 and TRBJ1-2 provide the parts outside the CDR3, is SAVISQKPSRDICQRGTSLTIQCQVDSQVTMMFWYRQQPGQSLTLIATANQGSEATYESGFVIDKFPISRPNLTFSTLTVSNMSPEDSSIYLCSVEDVDRANYGYTFGSGTRLTVV.

The chain recombines TRBV29-1 with TRBJ2-2, with TRBD2 identical over 7 bases. Trimming removed 8 bases from V and 3 bases from J; junction bases left unmatched: 6. This CDR3 region has 13 residues. CDR1 SQVTM and CDR2 ANQGSEA come from the germline V gene. The CDR3 DNA follows: TGCAGCTATTCCGGGGGGTACACCGGGGAGCTGTTTTTT. This gives the protein CSYSGGYTGELFF.

This chain uses TRBV10-1 with TRBJ2-1, with D maybe TRBD2 (6 bases). Germline CDR1 is WNHNN and CDR2 is SYGVQD (reference sequence). The CDR3 consists of 15 residues. Between the trimmed V and J ends, which lost 4 bases and 0 bases, there was a span of 10 bases. The CDR3, as DNA: TGCGCCAGCAGTGCGGGAGATGGCTCCTACAATGAGCAGTTCTTC. The encoded protein is CASSAGDGSYNEQFF.

The CDR3 spells CASSLGAYTGELFF. DNA for the CDR3: TGTGCCAGCAGCTTAGGTGCTTACACCGGGGAGCTGTTTTTT. The chain links TRBV11-2 to TRBJ2-2, with D uncertain. The germline CDR1 and CDR2 sequences are SGHAT and FQNNGV. Trimming cost V 1 base and J 3 bases, with 6 bases left between them. This CDR3 has 14 residues.

This rearrangement joins TRBV9 to TRBJ1-1; no firm D call. This CDR3 contains 15 residues. Germline V gives CDR1 SGDLS, CDR2 YYNGEE. Trimming removed 4 bases at V and 5 bases at J, with 18 bases between. CDR3 loop: CASSPGGFSMTEAFF. As DNA, the CDR3 is TGTGCCAGCAGCCCAGGAGGTTTTAGTATGACTGAAGCTTTCTTT.

The V call is TRBV3-1 (or the pseudogene TRBV3-2), the J call TRBJ1-1; D not resolved. This CDR3 has 13 amino acids. The ends were cut back, 1 base at V and 4 bases at J, with 7 bases in the middle. CDR1 and CDR2 (germline): LGHDT, YNNKEL (reference sequence). This CDR3 is CASSQVGLTEAFF. DNA of the CDR3: TGTGCCAGCAGCCAAGTCGGACTCACTGAAGCTTTCTTT.

The chain couples TRBV27 to TRBJ1-1, with 7 bases that match TRBD1. Germline CDR1 reads MNHEY; CDR2 reads SMNVEV (reference sequence). V gave up 6 bases and J gave up 0 bases; unmatched junction bases: 4. CDR3 size: 14 residues. The CDR3 here is CASSDRAMNTEAFF. CDR3 DNA: TGTGCCAGCAGCGACAGGGCCATGAACACTGAAGCTTTCTTT.

J is TRBJ2-1 and V is TRBV6-5, with D unresolved. V lost 6 bases, J lost 10 bases, and 16 bases lay in between. This CDR3 has 13 residues. In germline, CDR1 is MNHEY, CDR2 SVGAGI. The CDR3 spells CASSLLNSREQFF. In DNA form, the CDR3 reads TGTGCCAGCAGCCTATTAAATTCGAGGGAGCAGTTCTTC.

V is TRBV9 and J is TRBJ2-7; 14 nucleotides align to TRBD2. The CDR3 runs to 16 residues. J gave up 2 bases and V 0 bases, and 1 base lay outside the gene matches. Germline V lookup: CDR1 SGDLS, CDR2 YYNGEE. The CDR3 loop reads CASSVGLAGGPYEQYF. The CDR3 nucleotides read TGTGCCAGCAGCGTAGGACTAGCGGGAGGGCCCTACGAGCAGTACTTC.